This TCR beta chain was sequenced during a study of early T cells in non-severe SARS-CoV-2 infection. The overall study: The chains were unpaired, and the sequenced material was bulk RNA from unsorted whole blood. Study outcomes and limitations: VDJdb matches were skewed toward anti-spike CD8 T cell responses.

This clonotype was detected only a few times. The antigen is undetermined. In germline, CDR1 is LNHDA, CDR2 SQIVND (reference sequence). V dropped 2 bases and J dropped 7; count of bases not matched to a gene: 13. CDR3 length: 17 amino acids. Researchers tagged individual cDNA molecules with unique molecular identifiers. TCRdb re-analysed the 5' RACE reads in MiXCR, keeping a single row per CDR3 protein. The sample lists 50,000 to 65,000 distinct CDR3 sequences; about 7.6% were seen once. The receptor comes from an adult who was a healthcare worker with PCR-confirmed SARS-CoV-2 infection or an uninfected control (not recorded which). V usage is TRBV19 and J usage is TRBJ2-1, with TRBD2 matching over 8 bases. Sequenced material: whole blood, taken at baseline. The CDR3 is CASSIWLRLATLNEQFF. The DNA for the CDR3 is TGTGCCAGTAGTATATGGTTGAGACTAGCGACACTAAATGAGCAGTTCTTC.